The 29 T cell receptor beta chains below come from one sample, sequenced in a study of shared clonotypes between healthy human individuals (dated by TCRdb to between 2020 and 2021). Library prep was done by the immunoSEQ multiplex PCR assay. TCRdb obtained this table from immuneACCESS and retained in-frame rearrangements with V and J assigned. These tables miss some clones; where compared with another copy, unresolved V genes account for less than half of the shortfall, and the remainder is unexplained. The sample table holds under 1,900,000 clones, of which approximately 98.5% were seen once. The top ten constitute about 0.35% of the sample. Sequences were obtained from naive CD4+ T cells sorted from blood. Explained via the paper, the cell subset or site label denotes: CD45RA+ positively selected. Receptors originate from a man aged 25-45 years in good health.

As concerns this clone: This same CDR3 is encoded by further DNA sequences in the sample. Here the CDR3 DNA reads TGTGCCAGCTCACCTGGGGGCGGCACAGATACGCAGTATTTT. This translates into CASSPGGGTDTQYF. The V call is TRBV18, the J call TRBJ2-3; the D gene is possibly TRBD1 (6 bases). The length of the CDR3 is 14 residues. Trimming stripped 3 bases from V and 1 base from J, with 8 bases between. Germline CDR1 is KGHSH and CDR2 is LQKENI.

The genes are TRBV9 and TRBJ2-1; tentative D call: TRBD2 (5 bases). The CDR3 extends over 14 amino acids. Germline lookup yields CDR1 SGDLS and CDR2 YYNGEE. Trimming removed 2 bases from V and 6 bases from J, with 12 bases in between. The CDR3, as DNA: TGTGCCAGCAGCGTGGTGTCTAGCAGCAATGAGCAGTTCTTC. Encoded protein: CASSVVSSSNEQFF.

The chain combines TRBV5-5 with TRBJ2-7; the D is unclear. CDR3 length: 14 residues. The V gene's germline CDR1 is SGHKS and CDR2 YYEKEE (reference sequence). V lost 3 bases and J lost 6, with 16 bases in between. The CDR3 nucleotides are TGTGCCAGCAGCTCCAACGGATTACCGGGCGAGCAGTACTTC. Translating gives CASSSNGLPGEQYF.

The rearrangement links TRBV30 to TRBJ2-7, with 9 bases identical to TRBD1. V trimming: 7 bases; J trimming: 2 bases; junction bases outside the gene matches: 9. The V gene's germline CDR1 is GTSNPN and CDR2 SVGIG (reference sequence). This CDR3 comprises 14 residues. CDR3 amino acids: CASNPQGATYEQYF. The CDR3 coding sequence is TGTGCCTCGAATCCACAGGGGGCGACCTACGAGCAGTACTTC.

The chain is built from TRBV2 and TRBJ2-7, with D hard to call. In germline, CDR1 is SNHLY, CDR2 FYNNEI. CDR3 length: 12 amino acids. V was clipped by 7 bases and J by 0 bases, with 7 bases between them. For the CDR3, the DNA is TGTGCCAGCAAGCGTTTCTCCTACGAGCAGTACTTC. Protein product: CASKRFSYEQYF.

The CDR3 sequence: CASSPQFFEQFF. CDR3 DNA sequence: TGTGCCAGCAGCCCCCAGTTTTTTGAGCAGTTCTTC. The rearrangement uses TRBV28 and TRBJ2-1; unclear D gene. CDR3 length equals 12 residues. With 6 bases removed from V and 9 bases from J, the gap between germline ends came to 12 bases. Germline V gene sequence: CDR1 MDHEN, CDR2 SYDVKM.

The chain recombines TRBV12-5 with TRBJ1-2, with no clear D. CDR1 is LGHNT and CDR2 is FRNRAP in the germline V gene. This CDR3 has 11 residues. V was clipped by 6 bases and J by 1 base, with 3 bases between them. CDR3: CASGGNYGYTF. As DNA, the CDR3 is TGTGCTAGTGGGGGTAACTATGGCTACACCTTC.

V usage is TRBV27 and J usage is TRBJ2-3; TRBD1 or TRBD2 may be the D gene (5 bases each). This CDR3 comprises 16 residues. Trimming left V 5 bases short and J 3 bases short, with 18 bases between. Per germline, CDR1 MNHEY and CDR2 SMNVEV (reference sequence). The CDR3 loop is CASSPGRLPGTDTQYF. CDR3 nucleotide sequence: TGTGCCAGCAGTCCGGGACGCCTACCCGGGACAGATACGCAGTATTTT.

This clone appeared once. CDR3 residues: CASSGKSSYEQYF. CDR3 sequence (DNA): TGCGCCAGCAGTGGGAAGAGCTCCTACGAGCAGTACTTC. The rearrangement joins TRBV5-1 to TRBJ2-7; D gene uncertain. The CDR3 has 13 amino acids. V shed 5 bases and J shed 0 bases, with 9 bases lying between them. CDR1 is SGHRS and CDR2 is YFSETQ in the germline V gene. Complete variable domain (other parts from reference TRBV5-1 and TRBJ2-7): KAGVTQTPRYLIKTRGQQVTLSCSPISGHRSVSWYQQTPGQGLQFLFEYFSETQRNKGNFPGRFSGRQFSNSRSEMNVSTLELGDSALYLCASSGKSSYEQYFGPGTRLTVT.

The rearrangement uses TRBV30 and TRBJ2-1; either TRBD1 or TRBD2 may supply D (6 bases each). This CDR3 is 18 amino acids long. Germline V CDR1 and CDR2: GTSNPN, SVGIG (reference sequence). V was cut by 1 base and J by 0 bases, with 19 bases left in between. The CDR3 here is CAWSGFRGTYSSYNEQFF. CDR3 bases: TGTGCCTGGAGTGGATTTAGGGGGACTTATAGCTCCTACAATGAGCAGTTCTTC.

This clone was recorded once. This chain joins TRBV28 and TRBJ1-5, with D possibly matching TRBD1 (6 bases). Germline V gene sequence: CDR1 MDHEN, CDR2 SYDVKM. This CDR3 is built from 16 residues. V was pared by 7 bases and J by 4 bases, with 20 bases between. The CDR3 loop reads CASTLHRGDNNQPQHF. The CDR3 DNA reads TGTGCCAGCACTCTACATCGAGGGGACAATAATCAGCCCCAGCATTTT.

V and J are TRBV18 and TRBJ1-3; D unclear. V gave up 3 bases and J gave up 0 bases, with 12 bases separating them. The CDR3 covers 16 residues. Germline CDR1 and CDR2: KGHSH and LQKENI. The CDR3 protein is CASSPKASLSGNTIYF. In DNA, the CDR3 is TGTGCCAGCTCACCGAAAGCGTCTCTCTCTGGAAACACCATATATTTT.

This sequence joins TRBV7-2 and TRBJ2-1; no definite D call. This CDR3 has 11 residues. The V and J ends lost 2 bases and 6 bases respectively, with 2 bases between them. CDR1 is SGHTA and CDR2 is FQGNSA in the germline V gene. The CDR3 DNA follows: TGTGCCAGCAGCTTATCCAATGAGCAGTTCTTC. Encoded protein: CASSLSNEQFF.

This clone occurred once. V is TRBV13 and J is TRBJ2-2; TRBD2 is a possible D gene (7 bases). CDR1 is PRHDT, CDR2 FYEKMQ, per germline (reference sequence). This CDR3 has 18 amino acids. Trimming left V 0 bases short and J 3 bases short, with 17 bases between. This CDR3 is CASSLGRGAGLDTGELFF. In nucleotides, the CDR3 is TGTGCCAGCAGCTTAGGCCGGGGGGCCGGGTTAGACACCGGGGAGCTGTTTTTT. The complete variable domain, with remaining parts taken from reference TRBV13 and TRBJ2-2, reads AAGVIQSPRHLIKEKRETATLKCYPIPRHDTVYWYQQGPGQDPQFLISFYEKMQSDKGSIPDRFSAQQFSDYHSELNMSSLELGDSALYFCASSLGRGAGLDTGELFFGEGSRLTVL.

The chain is built from TRBV7-9 and TRBJ2-5, with D tentatively TRBD1 or TRBD2 (5 bases each). CDR1 and CDR2 from the germline V gene are SEHNR and FQNEAQ (reference sequence). The CDR3 has 18 amino acids. V was trimmed by 4 bases and J by 1 base, leaving 22 bases between them. The DNA of the CDR3 is TGTGCCAGCAGCTCAACTCACCGGGACCCGCGATTCCAAGAGACCCAGTACTTC. Protein product: CASSSTHRDPRFQETQYF.

The chain combines TRBV7-2 with TRBJ2-1; 10 bases are a match to TRBD1. The CDR3 contains 16 residues. The junction had 11 bases not matched to a gene; V was cut back by 2 bases and J by 10 bases. Germline lookup yields CDR1 SGHTA and CDR2 FQGNSA. CDR3 amino acids: CASSLSVRQGAGEQFF. CDR3 nucleotide sequence: TGTGCCAGCAGCTTATCGGTGAGACAGGGGGCGGGGGAGCAGTTCTTC.

The chain joins TRBV6-6 to TRBJ1-2; 10 nucleotides agree with TRBD1. V gave up 7 bases and J gave up 4 bases; unmatched junction bases: 3. Germline-derived CDR1 and CDR2 are MNHNY and SVGAGI (reference sequence). The CDR3 extends over 13 amino acids. The CDR3 nucleotides are TGTGCCAGCACCGGACAGGGGGGCTATGGCTACACCTTC. It encodes CASTGQGGYGYTF.

V usage is TRBV21-1 and J usage is TRBJ2-5; the D call of TRBD1 is as the table states it, not checked on the DNA. TRBV21-1 represents a pseudogene. The CDR3 is made up of 15 amino acids. For the CDR3, the DNA is TGTGCCAGCAGCAAAGGAAGGACAAACCAAGAGACCCAGTACTTC. Residues: CASSKGRTNQETQYF.

The V gene is TRBV5-1, the J gene TRBJ2-5; the match to TRBD2 covers 11 bases. Germline CDR1 reads SGHRS; CDR2 reads YFSETQ. V shed 2 bases, J shed 1 base, and the junction held 1 base outside the gene matches. This CDR3 comprises 15 residues. This chain's CDR3 is CASSFGTSGQETQYF. CDR3 coding DNA: TGCGCCAGCAGCTTCGGGACTAGCGGCCAAGAGACCCAGTACTTC. Together with reference TRBV5-1 and TRBJ2-5, the CDR3 gives the full variable domain: KAGVTQTPRYLIKTRGQQVTLSCSPISGHRSVSWYQQTPGQGLQFLFEYFSETQRNKGNFPGRFSGRQFSNSRSEMNVSTLELGDSALYLCASSFGTSGQETQYFGPGTRLLVL.

The chain is built from TRBV11-2 and TRBJ2-3, with D perhaps matching TRBD1 (6 bases). V lost 6 bases and J 2 bases, leaving 15 bases between the germline ends. The CDR3 is 15 residues long. Per germline, CDR1 SGHAT and CDR2 FQNNGV. In DNA, the CDR3 is TGTGCCAGCAGTCCCCAGGGGTTCCTCACAGATACGCAGTATTTT. Its protein product is CASSPQGFLTDTQYF. The full variable domain, with the rest looked up from reference TRBV11-2 and TRBJ2-3, is EAGVAQSPRYKIIEKRQSVAFWCNPISGHATLYWYQQILGQGPKLLIQFQNNGVVDDSQLPKDRFSAERLKGVDSTLKIQPAKLEDSAVYLCASSPQGFLTDTQYFGPGTRLTVL.

The rearrangement links TRBV1 to TRBJ2-5; the table's D call of TRBD2 was not tested on the DNA. TRBV1 is a pseudogene. This CDR3 comprises 16 residues. CDR3 region: CTSSQETSGSGETQYF. CDR3 DNA: TGCACCAGCAGCCAAGAAACTAGCGGGAGTGGGGAGACCCAGTACTTC.

V gene TRBV25-1 combines with J gene TRBJ1-3; D call uncertain. Trimming cost V 6 bases and J 1 base, with 10 bases left between them. Germline assignment: CDR1 MGHDK and CDR2 SYGVNS. The CDR3 consists of 14 residues. For the CDR3, the DNA is TGTGCCAGCAGAGGCGTTGGGTCTGGAAACACCATATATTTT. Protein sequence: CASRGVGSGNTIYF.

This chain uses TRBV6-5 with TRBJ1-1; D remains ambiguous. The CDR3 length is 14 residues. Trimming left V 6 bases short and J 4 bases short, with 15 bases between. Germline values: CDR1 MNHEY, CDR2 SVGAGI. The CDR3 sequence: CASSQRAGFTEAFF. In nucleotides, the CDR3 is TGTGCCAGCAGCCAAAGGGCCGGGTTCACTGAAGCTTTCTTT.

The chain joins TRBV21-1 to TRBJ2-3; the DNA was not compared with TRBD2, the D call given in the table. TRBV21-1 is a recognized pseudogene. The CDR3 totals 17 residues. DNA of the CDR3: TGTGCCAGCAGCAAAGCATCCGCTAGCGGGGGTCGGGATACGCAGTATTTT. It yields the protein CASSKASASGGRDTQYF.

This clone has just a few counts. This chain connects TRBV2 to TRBJ2-7; possibly TRBD1 or TRBD2 for D (5 bases each). The CDR3 is 12 amino acids. Trimming stripped 7 bases from V and 5 bases from J, with 12 bases between. CDR1 and CDR2 (germline): SNHLY, FYNNEI. The CDR3: CASKAGSHEQYF. The CDR3 DNA follows: TGTGCCAGCAAGGCAGGGAGCCACGAGCAGTACTTC.

This clone was observed a single time. The same CDR3 arises from other DNA sequences in this sample as well. This sequence joins TRBV5-5 and TRBJ2-7; D is perhaps TRBD1 (7 bases). Germline loops: CDR1 SGHKS, CDR2 YYEKEE (reference sequence). The CDR3 sequence is 13 residues long. V lost 1 base to trimming and J lost 4 bases, with 9 bases between them. CDR3 protein: CASSLPGGYEQYF. The CDR3 region has the DNA TGTGCCAGCAGCTTGCCAGGGGGGTACGAGCAGTACTTC.

J is TRBJ2-3 and V is TRBV5-1, with 8 bases fitting TRBD1. There are 16 residues in the CDR3. V was pared by 3 bases and J by 2 bases, with 8 bases of the junction left unmatched. CDR1 and CDR2 (germline): SGHRS, YFSETQ. The CDR3 nucleotides read TGCGCCAGCAGCTCCGGCAGGGGGCTTGTCACAGATACGCAGTATTTT. Its protein is CASSSGRGLVTDTQYF.

Of note for this clone: Within the sample, other DNA sequences also encode this same CDR3. This chain connects TRBV28 to TRBJ2-1; 7 nucleotides align to TRBD1. Germline loops: CDR1 MDHEN, CDR2 SYDVKM. With 3 bases clipped from V and 5 bases from J, the junction kept 1 base outside the gene matches. This CDR3 is 13 amino acids long. The CDR3 nucleotides are TGTGCCAGCAGTTTGGGACAGAACAATGAGCAGTTCTTC. Encoded protein: CASSLGQNNEQFF.

CDR3 nucleotides: TGTGCCAGCTCACCACCCCCGGGGTCCAGGGGTATTTTCCAGCCCCAGCATTTT. Amino acids: CASSPPPGSRGIFQPQHF. V and J are TRBV18 and TRBJ1-5, with TRBD1 as a possible D gene (6 bases). With 0 bases removed from V and 7 bases from J, the gap between germline ends came to 22 bases. There are 18 residues in the CDR3. Germline assignment: CDR1 KGHSH and CDR2 LQKENI.